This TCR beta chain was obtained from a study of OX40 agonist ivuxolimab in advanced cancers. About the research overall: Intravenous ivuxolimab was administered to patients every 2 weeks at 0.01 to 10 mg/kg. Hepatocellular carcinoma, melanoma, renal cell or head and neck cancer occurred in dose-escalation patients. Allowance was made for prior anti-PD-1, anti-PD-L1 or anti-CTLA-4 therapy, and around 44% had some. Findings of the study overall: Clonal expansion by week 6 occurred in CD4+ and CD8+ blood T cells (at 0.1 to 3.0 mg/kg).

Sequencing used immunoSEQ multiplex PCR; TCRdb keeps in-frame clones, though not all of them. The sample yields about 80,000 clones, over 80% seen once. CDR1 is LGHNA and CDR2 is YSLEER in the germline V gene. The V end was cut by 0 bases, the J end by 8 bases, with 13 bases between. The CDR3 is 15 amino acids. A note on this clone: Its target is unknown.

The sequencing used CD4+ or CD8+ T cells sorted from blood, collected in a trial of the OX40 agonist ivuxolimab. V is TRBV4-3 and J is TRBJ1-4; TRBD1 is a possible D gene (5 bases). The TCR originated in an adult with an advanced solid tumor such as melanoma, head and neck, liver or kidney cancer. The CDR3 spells CASSQDRGGEEKLFF. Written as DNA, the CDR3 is TGCGCCAGCAGCCAAGATCGGGGAGGGGAGGAAAAACTGTTTTTT.